The clone carrying this T cell receptor beta chain was seen a handful of times. The antigen remains undetermined. Isolated RNA was reverse transcribed into cDNA used as the sequencing template. The repertoire was sequenced with immunoSEQ multiplex PCR; TCRdb's copy has only in-frame clones and lacks some. The sample gives 100,000 to 150,000 clones, 40% to 55% of which show up once; about 11% is in the top ten. V lost 6 bases, J lost 5 bases, and 5 bases stayed unmatched. The CDR3 is 12 amino acids. Looked up from germline, CDR1 is SQVTM and CDR2 is ANQGSEA. This record comes from a study of CD8+ T cells in alopecia areata. Study outcomes and limitations: Sequencing of scalp samples also captures resident alphabeta T cells of normal skin.

Sequencing was done on a sample of NKG2D-low CD8+ T cells sorted from blood. The TCR originated in a human donor with alopecia areata. The chain links TRBV29-1 to TRBJ2-3; TRBD1 matches at 7 bases. The DNA for the CDR3 is TGCAGCGTACCTAGACAGGGAGATACGCAGTATTTT. Translation gives CSVPRQGDTQYF.